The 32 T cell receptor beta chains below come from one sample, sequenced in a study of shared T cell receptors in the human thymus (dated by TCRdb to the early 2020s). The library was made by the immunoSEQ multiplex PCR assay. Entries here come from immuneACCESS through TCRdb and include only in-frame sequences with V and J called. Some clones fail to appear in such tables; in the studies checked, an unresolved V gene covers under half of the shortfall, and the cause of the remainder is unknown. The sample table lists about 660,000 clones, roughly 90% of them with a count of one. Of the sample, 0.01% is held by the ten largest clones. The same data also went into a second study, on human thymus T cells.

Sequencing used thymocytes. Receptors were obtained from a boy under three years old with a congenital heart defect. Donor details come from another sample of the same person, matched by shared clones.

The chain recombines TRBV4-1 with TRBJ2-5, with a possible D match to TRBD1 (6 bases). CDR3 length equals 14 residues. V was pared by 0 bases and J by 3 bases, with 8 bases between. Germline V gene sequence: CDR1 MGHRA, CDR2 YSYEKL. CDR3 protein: CASSQESGEETQYF. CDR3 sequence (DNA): TGCGCCAGCAGCCAAGAGTCAGGGGAAGAGACCCAGTACTTC.

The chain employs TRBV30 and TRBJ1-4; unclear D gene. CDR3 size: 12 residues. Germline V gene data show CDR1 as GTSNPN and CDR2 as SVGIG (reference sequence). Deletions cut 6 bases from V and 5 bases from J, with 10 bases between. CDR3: CACSLGNEKLFF. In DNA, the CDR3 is TGTGCCTGCTCCCTGGGCAATGAAAAACTGTTTTTT.

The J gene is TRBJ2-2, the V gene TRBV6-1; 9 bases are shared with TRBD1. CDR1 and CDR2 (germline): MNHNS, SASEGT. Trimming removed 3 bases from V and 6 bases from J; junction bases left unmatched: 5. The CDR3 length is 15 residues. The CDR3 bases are TGTGCCAGCAGTGAGCAGGGACAGGGACCCGGGGAGCTGTTTTTT. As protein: CASSEQGQGPGELFF.

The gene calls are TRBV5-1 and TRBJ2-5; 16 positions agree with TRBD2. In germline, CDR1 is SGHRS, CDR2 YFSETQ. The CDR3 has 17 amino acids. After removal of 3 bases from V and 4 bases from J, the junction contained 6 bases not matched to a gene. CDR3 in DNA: TGCGCCAGCAGCTCGGCGGGACTAGCGGGAGGGGGAGAGACCCAGTACTTC. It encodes CASSSAGLAGGGETQYF.

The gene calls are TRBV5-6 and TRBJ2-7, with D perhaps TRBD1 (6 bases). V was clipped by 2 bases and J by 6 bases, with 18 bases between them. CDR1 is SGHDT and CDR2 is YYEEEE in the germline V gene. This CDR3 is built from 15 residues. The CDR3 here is CASSLLRTAAGEQYF. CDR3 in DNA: TGTGCCAGCAGCTTACTAAGGACAGCCGCCGGCGAGCAGTACTTC.

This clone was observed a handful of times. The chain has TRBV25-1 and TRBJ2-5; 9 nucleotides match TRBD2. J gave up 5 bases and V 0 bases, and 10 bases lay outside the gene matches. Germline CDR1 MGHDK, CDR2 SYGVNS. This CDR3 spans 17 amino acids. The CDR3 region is CASSEYREAGGPETQYF. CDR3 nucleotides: TGTGCCAGCAGTGAATATAGAGAGGCGGGAGGGCCGGAGACCCAGTACTTC.

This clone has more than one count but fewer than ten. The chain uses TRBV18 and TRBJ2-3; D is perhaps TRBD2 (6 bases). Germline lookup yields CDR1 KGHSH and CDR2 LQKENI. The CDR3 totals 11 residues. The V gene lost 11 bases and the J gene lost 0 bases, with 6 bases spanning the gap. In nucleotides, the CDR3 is TGTGCCGGGAGGAGCACAGATACGCAGTATTTT. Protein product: CAGRSTDTQYF.

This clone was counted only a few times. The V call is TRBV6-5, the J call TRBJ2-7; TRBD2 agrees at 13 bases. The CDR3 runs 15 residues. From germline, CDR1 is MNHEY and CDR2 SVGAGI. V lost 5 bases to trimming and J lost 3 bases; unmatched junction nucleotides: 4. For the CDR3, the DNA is TGTGCCAGCAGTCGGACTAGCGGGAGTGGCTACGAGCAGTACTTC. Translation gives CASSRTSGSGYEQYF.

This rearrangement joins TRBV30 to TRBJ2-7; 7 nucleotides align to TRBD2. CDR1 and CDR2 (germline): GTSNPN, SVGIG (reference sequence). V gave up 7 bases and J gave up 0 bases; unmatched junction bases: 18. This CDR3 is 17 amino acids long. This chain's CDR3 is CAFTGNRRTRFSYEQYF. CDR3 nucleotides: TGTGCCTTTACGGGAAACCGCAGGACTAGATTCTCCTACGAGCAGTACTTC.

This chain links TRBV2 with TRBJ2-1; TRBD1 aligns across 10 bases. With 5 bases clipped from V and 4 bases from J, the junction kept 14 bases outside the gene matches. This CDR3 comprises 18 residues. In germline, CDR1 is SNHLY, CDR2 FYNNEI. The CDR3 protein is CASSRRQGAPSSYNEQFF. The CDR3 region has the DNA TGTGCCAGCAGTCGTAGACAGGGGGCTCCCTCATCGTACAATGAGCAGTTCTTC.

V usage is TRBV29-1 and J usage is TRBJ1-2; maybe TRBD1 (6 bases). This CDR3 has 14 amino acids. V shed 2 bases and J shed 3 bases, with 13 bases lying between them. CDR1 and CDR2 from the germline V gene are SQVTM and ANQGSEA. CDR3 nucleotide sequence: TGCAGCGTTGAATCGACAGGCCCCCACTATGGCTACACCTTC. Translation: CSVESTGPHYGYTF. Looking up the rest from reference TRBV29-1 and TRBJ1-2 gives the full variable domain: SAVISQKPSRDICQRGTSLTIQCQVDSQVTMMFWYRQQPGQSLTLIATANQGSEATYESGFVIDKFPISRPNLTFSTLTVSNMSPEDSSIYLCSVESTGPHYGYTFGSGTRLTVV.

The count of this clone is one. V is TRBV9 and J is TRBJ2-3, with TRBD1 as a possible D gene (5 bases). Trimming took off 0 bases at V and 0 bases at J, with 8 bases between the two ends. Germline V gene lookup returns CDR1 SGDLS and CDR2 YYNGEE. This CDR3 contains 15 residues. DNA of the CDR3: TGTGCCAGCAGCGTAGGACAGCTTAGCACAGATACGCAGTATTTT. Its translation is CASSVGQLSTDTQYF. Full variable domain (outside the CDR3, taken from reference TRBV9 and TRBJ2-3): DSGVTQTPKHLITATGQRVTLRCSPRSGDLSVYWYQQSLDQGLQFLIQYYNGEERAKGNILERFSAQQFPDLHSELNLSSLELGDSALYFCASSVGQLSTDTQYFGPGTRLTVL.

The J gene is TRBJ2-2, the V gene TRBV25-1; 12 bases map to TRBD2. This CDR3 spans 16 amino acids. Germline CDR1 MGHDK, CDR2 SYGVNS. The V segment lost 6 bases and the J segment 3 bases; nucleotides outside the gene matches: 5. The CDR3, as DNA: TGTGCCAGCAGACCTAGCGGGAGGGCCCACACCGGGGAGCTGTTTTTT. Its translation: CASRPSGRAHTGELFF.

The CDR3 reads CASRRKRRGHIYGYTF. Here the CDR3 DNA reads TGTGCCAGCAGAAGAAAAAGGCGAGGTCACATTTATGGCTACACCTTC. V gene TRBV28 combines with J gene TRBJ1-2; unclear D gene. Trimming cost V 6 bases and J 5 bases, with 22 bases left between them. Germline V gene sequence: CDR1 MDHEN, CDR2 SYDVKM. This CDR3 has 16 amino acids.

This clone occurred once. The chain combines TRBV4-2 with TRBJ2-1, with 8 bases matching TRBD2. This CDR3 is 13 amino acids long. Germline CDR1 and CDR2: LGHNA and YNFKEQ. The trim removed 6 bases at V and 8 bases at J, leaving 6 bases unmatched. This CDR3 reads CASRVGRGDEQFF. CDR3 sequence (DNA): TGTGCCAGCAGGGTCGGGAGGGGAGATGAGCAGTTCTTC.

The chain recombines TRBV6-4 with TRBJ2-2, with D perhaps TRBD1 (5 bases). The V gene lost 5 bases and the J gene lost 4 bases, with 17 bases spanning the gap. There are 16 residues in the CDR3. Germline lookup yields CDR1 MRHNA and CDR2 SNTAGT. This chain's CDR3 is CASSPSPKGATGELFF. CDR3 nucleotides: TGTGCCAGCAGTCCGAGCCCCAAAGGGGCCACCGGGGAGCTGTTTTTT.

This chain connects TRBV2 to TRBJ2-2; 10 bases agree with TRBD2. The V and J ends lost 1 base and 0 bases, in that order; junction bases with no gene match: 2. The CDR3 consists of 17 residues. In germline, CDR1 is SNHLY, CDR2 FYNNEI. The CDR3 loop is CASSEGTSGSNTGELFF. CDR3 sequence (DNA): TGTGCCAGCAGTGAAGGGACTAGCGGATCGAACACCGGGGAGCTGTTTTTT.

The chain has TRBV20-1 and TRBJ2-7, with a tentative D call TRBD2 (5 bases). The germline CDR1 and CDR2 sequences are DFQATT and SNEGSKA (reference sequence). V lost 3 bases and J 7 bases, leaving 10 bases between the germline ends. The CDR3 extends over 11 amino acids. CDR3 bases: TGCAGTGCTAGGTCTTCGGGGGAGCAGTACTTC. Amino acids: CSARSSGEQYF.

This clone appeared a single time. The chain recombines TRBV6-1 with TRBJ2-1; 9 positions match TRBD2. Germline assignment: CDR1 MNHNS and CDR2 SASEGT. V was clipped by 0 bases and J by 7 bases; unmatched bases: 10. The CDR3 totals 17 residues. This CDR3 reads CASSEAGREGDGNEQFF. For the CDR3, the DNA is TGTGCCAGCAGTGAAGCGGGGCGGGAGGGCGATGGGAATGAGCAGTTCTTC.

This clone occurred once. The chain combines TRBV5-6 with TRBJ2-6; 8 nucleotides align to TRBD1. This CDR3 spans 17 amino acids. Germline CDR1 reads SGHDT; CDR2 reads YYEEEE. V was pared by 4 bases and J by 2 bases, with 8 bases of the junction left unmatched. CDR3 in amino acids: CASSELDRVAGANVLTF. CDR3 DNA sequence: TGTGCCAGCAGCGAATTGGACAGGGTGGCTGGGGCCAACGTCCTGACTTTC.

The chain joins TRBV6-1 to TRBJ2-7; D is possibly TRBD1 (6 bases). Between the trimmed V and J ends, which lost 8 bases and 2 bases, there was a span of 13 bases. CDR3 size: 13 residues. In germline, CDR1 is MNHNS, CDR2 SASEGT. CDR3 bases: TGTGCCAGCGCCCACAGGGTCCCCTACGAGCAGTACTTC. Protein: CASAHRVPYEQYF.

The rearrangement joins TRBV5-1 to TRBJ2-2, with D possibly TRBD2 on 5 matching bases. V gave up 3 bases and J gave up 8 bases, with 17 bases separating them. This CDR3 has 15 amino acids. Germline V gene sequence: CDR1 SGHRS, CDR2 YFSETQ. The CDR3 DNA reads TGCGCCAGCAGCTCCATCGACCGGGGAGTGGGGGAGCTGTTTTTT. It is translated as CASSSIDRGVGELFF. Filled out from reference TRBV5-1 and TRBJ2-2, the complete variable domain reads KAGVTQTPRYLIKTRGQQVTLSCSPISGHRSVSWYQQTPGQGLQFLFEYFSETQRNKGNFPGRFSGRQFSNSRSEMNVSTLELGDSALYLCASSSIDRGVGELFFGEGSRLTVL.

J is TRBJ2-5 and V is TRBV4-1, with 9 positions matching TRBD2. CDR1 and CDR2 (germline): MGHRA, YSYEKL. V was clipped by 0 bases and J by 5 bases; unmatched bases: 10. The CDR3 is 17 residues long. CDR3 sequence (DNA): TGCGCCAGCAGCCAAGACCCAGCGGGGGGCCCCTTTGAGACCCAGTACTTC. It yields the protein CASSQDPAGGPFETQYF.

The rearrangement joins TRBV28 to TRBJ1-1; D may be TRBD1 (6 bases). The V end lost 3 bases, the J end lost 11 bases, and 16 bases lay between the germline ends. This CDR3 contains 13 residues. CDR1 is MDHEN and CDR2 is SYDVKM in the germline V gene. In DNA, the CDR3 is TGTGCCAGCAGTTTCGGGGGGCCCCAGGGGGCTTTCTTT. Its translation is CASSFGGPQGAFF.

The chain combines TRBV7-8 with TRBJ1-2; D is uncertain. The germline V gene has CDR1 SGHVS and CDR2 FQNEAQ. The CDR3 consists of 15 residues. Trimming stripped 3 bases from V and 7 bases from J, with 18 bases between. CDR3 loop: CASSLSREDRVGYTF. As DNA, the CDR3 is TGTGCCAGCAGCTTGTCGAGGGAGGATAGGGTTGGCTACACCTTC.

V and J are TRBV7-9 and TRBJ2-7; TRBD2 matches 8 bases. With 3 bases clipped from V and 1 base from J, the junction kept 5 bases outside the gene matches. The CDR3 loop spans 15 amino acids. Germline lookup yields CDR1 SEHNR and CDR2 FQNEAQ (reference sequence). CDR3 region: CASSFSGGVSYEQYF. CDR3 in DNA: TGTGCCAGCAGCTTCTCGGGAGGGGTGTCCTACGAGCAGTACTTC.

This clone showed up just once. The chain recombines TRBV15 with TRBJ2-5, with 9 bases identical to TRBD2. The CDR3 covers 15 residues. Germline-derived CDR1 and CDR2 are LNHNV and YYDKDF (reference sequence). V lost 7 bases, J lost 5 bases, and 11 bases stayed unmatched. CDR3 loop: CATTSGRRWRETQYF. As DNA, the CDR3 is TGTGCCACCACCAGCGGGAGGCGATGGAGGGAGACCCAGTACTTC.

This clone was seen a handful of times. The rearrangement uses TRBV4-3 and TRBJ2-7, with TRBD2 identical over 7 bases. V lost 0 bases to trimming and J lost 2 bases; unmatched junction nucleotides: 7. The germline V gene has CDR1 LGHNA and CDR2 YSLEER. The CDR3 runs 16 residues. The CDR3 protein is CASSQELSGAPYEQYF. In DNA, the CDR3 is TGCGCCAGCAGCCAAGAGCTGAGCGGGGCGCCCTACGAGCAGTACTTC.

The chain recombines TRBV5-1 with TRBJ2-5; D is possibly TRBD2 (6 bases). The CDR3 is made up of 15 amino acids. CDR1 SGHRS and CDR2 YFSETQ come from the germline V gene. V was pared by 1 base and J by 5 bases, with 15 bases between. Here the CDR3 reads CASSLRQAGEETQYF. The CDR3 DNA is TGCGCCAGCAGCTTGCGTCAAGCGGGCGAGGAGACCCAGTACTTC.

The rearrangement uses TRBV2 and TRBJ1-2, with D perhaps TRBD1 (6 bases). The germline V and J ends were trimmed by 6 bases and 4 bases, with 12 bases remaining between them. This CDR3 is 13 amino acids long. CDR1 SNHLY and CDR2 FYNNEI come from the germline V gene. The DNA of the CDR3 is TGTGCCAGCAGCTACAGGGCTAGCTATGGCTACACCTTC. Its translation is CASSYRASYGYTF.

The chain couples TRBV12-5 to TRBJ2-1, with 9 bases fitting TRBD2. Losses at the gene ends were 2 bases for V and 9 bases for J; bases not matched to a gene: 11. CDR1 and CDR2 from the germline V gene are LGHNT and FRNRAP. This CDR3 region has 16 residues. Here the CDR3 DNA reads TGTGCTAGTGGTTTGAGGCAGAGGACTAGCGCGGGTGAGCAGTTCTTC. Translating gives CASGLRQRTSAGEQFF.

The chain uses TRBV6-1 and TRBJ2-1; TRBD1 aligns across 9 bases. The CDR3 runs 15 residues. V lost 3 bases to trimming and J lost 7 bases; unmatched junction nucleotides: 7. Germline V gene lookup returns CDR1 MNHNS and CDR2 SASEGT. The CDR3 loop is CASSEDRGSWNEQFF. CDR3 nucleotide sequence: TGTGCCAGCAGTGAGGACAGGGGTAGTTGGAATGAGCAGTTCTTC.